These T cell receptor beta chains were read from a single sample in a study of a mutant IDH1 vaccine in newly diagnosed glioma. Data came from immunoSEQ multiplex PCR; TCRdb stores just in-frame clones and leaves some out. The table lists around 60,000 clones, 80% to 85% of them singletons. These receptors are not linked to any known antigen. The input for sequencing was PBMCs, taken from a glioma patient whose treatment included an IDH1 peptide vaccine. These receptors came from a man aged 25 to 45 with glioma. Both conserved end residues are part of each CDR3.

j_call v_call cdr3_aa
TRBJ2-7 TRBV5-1 CASSLGDRGFNEQYF
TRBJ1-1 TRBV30 CAWSFGPLGFDTEAFF
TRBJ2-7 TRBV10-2 CASSEIGQGVDEQYF
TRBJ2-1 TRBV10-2 CASSESPGYNEQFF
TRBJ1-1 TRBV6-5 CASSYSIPGVQTEAFF
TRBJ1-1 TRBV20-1 CSYEGTEAFF
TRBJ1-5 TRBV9 CASSAAPQGQPQHF
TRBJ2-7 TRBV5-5 CASSLTPQYEQYF
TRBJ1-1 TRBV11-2 CASSLRGPGANTEAFF
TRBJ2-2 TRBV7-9 CASSIAGGESGELFF
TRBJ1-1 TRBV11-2 CASSRTEAFF
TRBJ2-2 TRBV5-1 CASSLGQRTNTGELFF
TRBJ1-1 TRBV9 CASSVGWVHTEAFF
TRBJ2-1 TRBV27 CASSLSGTGKDNEQFF
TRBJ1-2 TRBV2 CASRVQSGGNYGYTF
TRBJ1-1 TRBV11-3 CASSLKPGINTEAFF
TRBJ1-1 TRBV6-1 CASSVPLGGAPEAFF
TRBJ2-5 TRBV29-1 CGVRGTRTADEETQYF
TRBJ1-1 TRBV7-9 CASSFSGVTEAFF
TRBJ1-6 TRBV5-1 CASRKAGDLGYSYNSPLHF
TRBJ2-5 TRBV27 CASSLTQGAWETQYF
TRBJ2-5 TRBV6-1 CASSEALSRHQETQYF
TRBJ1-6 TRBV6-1 CASSHQGNNNSPLHF
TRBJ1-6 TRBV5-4 CASSSWTDSPLHF
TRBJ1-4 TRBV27 CASSLTLGEEKLFF
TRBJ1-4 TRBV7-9 CASSPGTVEKLFF
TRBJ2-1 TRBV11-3 CASSLGLTGWNEQFF
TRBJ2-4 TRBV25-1 CASSEHRQGTNIQYF
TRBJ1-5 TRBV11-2 CASSRDRGQPQHF
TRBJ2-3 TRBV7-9 CASSQLATTPSTDTQYF
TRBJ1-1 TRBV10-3 CAISGTQGVRTEAFF
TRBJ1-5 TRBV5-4 CASSSSPDQPQHF
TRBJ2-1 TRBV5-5 CASSFGVNEQFF
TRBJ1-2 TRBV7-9 CASSLESREKDGYTF
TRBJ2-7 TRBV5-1 CASSKDRGDSYEQYF
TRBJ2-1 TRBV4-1 CASSQHTLTGSYNEQFF
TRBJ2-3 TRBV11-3 CASSFGRSTDTQYF
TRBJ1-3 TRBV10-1 CASSDSTWDTIYF
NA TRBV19 CASSGVMGGYEQYF
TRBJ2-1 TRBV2 CASSLRLAHEQFF
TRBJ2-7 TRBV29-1 CSVLKLAGTTYEQYF
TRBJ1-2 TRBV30 CAWRNFGDYGYTF
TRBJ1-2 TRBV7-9 CASSTPGWGYGYTF
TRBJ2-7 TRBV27 CASSLLLAEQYF
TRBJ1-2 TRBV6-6 CASNDPGVSGYTF
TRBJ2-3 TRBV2 CASRRQGASHGDTQYF
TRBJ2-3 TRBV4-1 CASSQDKQARISTDTQYF
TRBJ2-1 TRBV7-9 CASSSTTGFGYNEQFF
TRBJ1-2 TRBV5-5 CASSQTAGHGYTF